This TCR beta chain is drawn from a study of shared clonotypes between healthy human individuals. A remark on this clone: Its antigen is not identified.

Germline loops: CDR1 LGHNA, CDR2 YNFKEQ. The germline V and J ends were trimmed by 1 base and 1 base, with 8 bases remaining between them. The CDR3 is made up of 15 amino acids. Genomic DNA (from each subset) was split evenly across several immunoSEQ plates. Generated by immunoSEQ multiplex PCR, the TCRdb table keeps only in-frame clones and is missing some. Among hundreds of thousands of clones listed, 90% to 96% were seen once. Broader study findings: Clonotype sharing among the donors was expected to vary with sequencing depth.

The TCR sequence derives from a woman aged 25 to 45 in good health. Sequenced: naive CD4+ T cells sorted from blood. The sample's subset: CD45RA+ positively selected. V usage is TRBV4-2 and J usage is TRBJ1-5; D remains unclear. The CDR3 loop is CASSQAATSNQPQHF. The CDR3 nucleotides are TGTGCCAGCAGCCAAGCAGCGACGAGCAATCAGCCCCAGCATTTT.